This T cell receptor beta chain stems from a study of T cells in Graves' hyperthyroidism and ophthalmopathy. Across the study: Peripheral blood sampling occurred at initial diagnosis, before any treatment.

Researchers amplified the TCR beta CDR3 regions from RNA transcripts. The TCR CDR3 first-round RT-PCR relied on the HTBI primer set. MiXCR, run by TCRdb on the multiplex PCR reads, gives a single entry per CDR3 protein. The sample has under 450,000 distinct CDR3 sequences, about 15% seen once. This clonotype was counted ten times or more. This CDR3 spans 15 amino acids. The germline V gene has CDR1 LGHDT and CDR2 YNNKEL (reference sequence). The V and J ends lost 6 bases and 8 bases respectively, with 19 bases between them. This receptor was obtained from a woman aged 25 to 45 with Graves' hyperthyroidism that later progressed to Graves' ophthalmopathy. The V call is TRBV3-1, the J call TRBJ2-2; either TRBD1 or TRBD2 may fit D (5 bases each). Source material: blood. The chain's CDR3 is CASRPTGTTWGELFF. CDR3 DNA: TGTGCCAGCAGACCCACCGGGACCACGTGGGGGGAGCTGTTTTTT.